This T cell receptor beta chain was found in a study of blood T cells in healthy people across ages. CDR1 is SEHNR, CDR2 FQNEAQ, per germline (reference sequence). V dropped 1 base and J dropped 0 bases, with 12 bases sitting between them. CDR3 size: 16 residues. This clonotype was picked up a small number of times. PCR was performed a second time for 7 to 11 cycles using a sample-barcoded 5' primer and a J-beta primer mix. There were at least 3 million CDR3-containing paired-end reads obtained from each sample. TCRdb recomputed calls from the 5' RACE reads with MiXCR, one row per CDR3 protein. Of 700,000 to 1,000,000 distinct CDR3 sequences in the sample, under 45% were seen once.

The chain couples TRBV7-9 to TRBJ2-5; D is possibly TRBD2 (6 bases). The TCR sequence derives from a man between 60 and 75 years old in good health. Sequencing was carried out using blood. The CDR3 nucleotides read TGTGCCAGCAGCTTAGGGGACCGGGACTACCAAGAGACCCAGTACTTC. This codes for CASSLGDRDYQETQYF.